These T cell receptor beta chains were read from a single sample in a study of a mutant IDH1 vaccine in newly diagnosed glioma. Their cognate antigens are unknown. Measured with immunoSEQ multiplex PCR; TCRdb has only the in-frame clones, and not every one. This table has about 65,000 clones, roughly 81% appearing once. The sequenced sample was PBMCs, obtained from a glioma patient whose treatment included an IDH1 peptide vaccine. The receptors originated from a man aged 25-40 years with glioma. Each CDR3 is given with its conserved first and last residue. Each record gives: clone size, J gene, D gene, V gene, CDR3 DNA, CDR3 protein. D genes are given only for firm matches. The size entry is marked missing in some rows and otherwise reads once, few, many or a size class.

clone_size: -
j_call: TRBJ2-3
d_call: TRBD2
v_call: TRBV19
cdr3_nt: TGTGCCAGTAGTCGACCCGTAGCGGGGGGGGTTCCAGATACGCAGTATTTT
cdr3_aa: CASSRPVAGGVPDTQYF

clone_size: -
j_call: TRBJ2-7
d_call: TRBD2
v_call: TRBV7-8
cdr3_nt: TGTGCCAGCAGCTTGAGCGGGGGTGTCGAGCAGTACTTC
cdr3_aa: CASSLSGGVEQYF

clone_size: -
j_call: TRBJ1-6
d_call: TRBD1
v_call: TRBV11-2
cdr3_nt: TGTGCCAGCAGATATCCGGGACAGTATAATTCACCCCTCCACTTT
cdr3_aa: CASRYPGQYNSPLHF

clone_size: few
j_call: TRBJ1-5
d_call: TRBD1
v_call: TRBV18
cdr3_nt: TGTGCCAGCTCAGCCGGGACAGGGGGCATTCAGCCCCAGCATTTT
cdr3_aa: CASSAGTGGIQPQHF

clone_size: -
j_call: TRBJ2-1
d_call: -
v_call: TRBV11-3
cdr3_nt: TGTGCCAGCAGCTTAGAGGGATTGCAGGGGAATGAGCAGTTCTTC
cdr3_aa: CASSLEGLQGNEQFF

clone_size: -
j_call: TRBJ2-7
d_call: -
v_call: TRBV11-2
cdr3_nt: TGTGCCAGCAGCTTAAGACAGGCCTACGAGCAGTACTTC
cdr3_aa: CASSLRQAYEQYF

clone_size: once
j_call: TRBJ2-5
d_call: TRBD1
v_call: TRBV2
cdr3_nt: TGTGCCAGCAGGGGGACAGGGTACGCAGAGACCCAGTACTTC
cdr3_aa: CASRGTGYAETQYF

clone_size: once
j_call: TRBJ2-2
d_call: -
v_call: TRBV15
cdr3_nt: TGTGCCACCAGCAGAGCTAGGGGAGGGGAGCTGTTTTTT
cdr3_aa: CATSRARGGELFF

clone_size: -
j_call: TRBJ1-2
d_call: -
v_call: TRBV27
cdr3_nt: TGTGCCAGCAGGACAGACAAGGACGGCTACACCTTC
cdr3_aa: CASRTDKDGYTF

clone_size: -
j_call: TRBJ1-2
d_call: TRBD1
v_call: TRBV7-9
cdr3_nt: TGTGCCAGCAGCCCCCGACAGGGCTGGAGGTATGGCTACACCTTC
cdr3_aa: CASSPRQGWRYGYTF

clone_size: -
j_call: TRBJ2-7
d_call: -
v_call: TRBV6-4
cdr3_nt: TGTGCCAGCAGTGACCCGCTCCGGTGGGAGAGTGAAACCTACGAGCAGTACTTC
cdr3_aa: CASSDPLRWESETYEQYF

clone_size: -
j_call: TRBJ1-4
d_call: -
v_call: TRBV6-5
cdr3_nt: TGTGCCAGCAGTAAACAGGGCTCTAATGAAAAACTGTTTTTT
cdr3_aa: CASSKQGSNEKLFF

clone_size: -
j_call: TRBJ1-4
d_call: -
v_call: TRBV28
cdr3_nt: TGTGCCAGCAGTTCCCCAGGGGCACGGTCTAATGAAAAACTGTTTTTT
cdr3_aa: CASSSPGARSNEKLFF

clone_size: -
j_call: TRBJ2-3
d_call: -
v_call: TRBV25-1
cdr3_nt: TGTGCCAGCAGTGAATGGTCGCCATTCACAGATACGCAGTATTTT
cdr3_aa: CASSEWSPFTDTQYF

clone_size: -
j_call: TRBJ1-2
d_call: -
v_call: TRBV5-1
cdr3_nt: TGCGCCAGCAGTTATACGACGGAGGGGTATGGCTACACCTTC
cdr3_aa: CASSYTTEGYGYTF

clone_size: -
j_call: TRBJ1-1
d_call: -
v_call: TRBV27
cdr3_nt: TGTGCCAGCAGCCCACTACAGGGCGGTAACACTGAAGCTTTCTTT
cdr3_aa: CASSPLQGGNTEAFF

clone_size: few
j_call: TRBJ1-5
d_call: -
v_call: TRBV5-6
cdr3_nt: TGTGCCAGCAGCTTGGCCTCGGGGCCCCAGCATTTT
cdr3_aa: CASSLASGPQHF

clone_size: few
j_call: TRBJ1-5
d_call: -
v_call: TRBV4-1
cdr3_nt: TGCGCCAGCAGCCAAGTCTGGGGCGCCAGCAATCAGCCCCAGCATTTT
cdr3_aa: CASSQVWGASNQPQHF

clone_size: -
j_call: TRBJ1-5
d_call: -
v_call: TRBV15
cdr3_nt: TGTGCCACCAGCAGAGATCTCATCGGACGCCCGCAATGGCCCCAGCATTTT
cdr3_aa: CATSRDLIGRPQWPQHF

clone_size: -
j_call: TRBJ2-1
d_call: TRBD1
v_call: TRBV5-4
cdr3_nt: TGTGCCAGCAGCACGAGGGACAGGGGCCGGTACAATGAGCAGTTCTTC
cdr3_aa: CASSTRDRGRYNEQFF

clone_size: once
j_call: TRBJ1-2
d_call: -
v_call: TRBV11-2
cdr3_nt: TGTGCCAGCAGCGGGACACGGTCCTATGGCTACACCTTC
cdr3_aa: CASSGTRSYGYTF

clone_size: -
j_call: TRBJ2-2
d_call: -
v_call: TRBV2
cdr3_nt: TGTGCCAGCAGTGAACGGGGGTTCGGGTCGGCCGGGGAGCTGTTTTTT
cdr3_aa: CASSERGFGSAGELFF

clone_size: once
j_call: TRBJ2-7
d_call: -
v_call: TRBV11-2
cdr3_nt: TGTGCCAGCAGCTTAGGGCGGGGCGCCTACGAGCAGTACTTC
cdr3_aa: CASSLGRGAYEQYF

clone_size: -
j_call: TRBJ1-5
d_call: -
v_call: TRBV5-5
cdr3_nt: TGTGCCAGCAGCCTGGGCCAGCAGGCTCAGCCCCAGCATTTT
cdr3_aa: CASSLGQQAQPQHF

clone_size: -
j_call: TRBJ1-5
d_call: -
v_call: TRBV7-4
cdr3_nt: TGTGCCAGCAGTAATGGAGGGAACAGTTATCAGCCCCAGCATTTT
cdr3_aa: CASSNGGNSYQPQHF

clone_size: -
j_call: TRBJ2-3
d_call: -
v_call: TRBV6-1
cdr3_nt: TGTGCCAGCAGCTGGTTGGCGACTAGCACAGATACGCAGTATTTT
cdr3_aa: CASSWLATSTDTQYF

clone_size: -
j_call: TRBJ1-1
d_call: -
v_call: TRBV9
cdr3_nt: TGTGCCAGCAGCCCCGGGTGGGGGACAAACACTGAAGCTTTCTTT
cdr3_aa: CASSPGWGTNTEAFF

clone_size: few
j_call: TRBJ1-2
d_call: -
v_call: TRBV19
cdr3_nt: TGTGCCAGTAGTTCGGCAGGGCAAGAGCTTTATGGCTACACCTTC
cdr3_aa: CASSSAGQELYGYTF

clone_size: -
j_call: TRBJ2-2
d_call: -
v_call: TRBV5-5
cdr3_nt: TGTGCCAGCAGCCCAGGGTCCCGTCGAAACACCGGGGAGCTGTTTTTT
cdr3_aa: CASSPGSRRNTGELFF

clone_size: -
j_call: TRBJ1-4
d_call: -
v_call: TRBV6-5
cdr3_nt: TGTGCCAGCAGTTATTCCAGGGATACGAATGAAAAACTGTTTTTT
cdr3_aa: CASSYSRDTNEKLFF

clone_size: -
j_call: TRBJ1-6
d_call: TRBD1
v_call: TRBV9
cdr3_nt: TGTGCCAGCAGCCTAGGGGGCGGACCACCCCTCCACTTT
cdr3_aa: CASSLGGGPPLHF